This T cell receptor beta chain derives from a study of blood T cell repertoires in COVID-19. TCRdb's table, derived via immunoSEQ multiplex PCR, lists solely in-frame clones and lacks some. The sample carries 150,000 or so clones, over 60% recorded once. The CDR3 contains 15 residues. V lost 2 bases and J 2 bases, leaving 12 bases between the germline ends. In germline, CDR1 is SGHTA, CDR2 FQGTGA. This receptor was obtained from a woman in her forties or fifties with active or convalescent COVID-19. This chain uses TRBV7-3 with TRBJ1-2; maybe TRBD1 (5 bases). Sequencing was performed on peripheral blood. This chain's CDR3 is CASSLGATENYGYTF. The DNA for the CDR3 is TGTGCCAGCAGCTTAGGTGCGACAGAAAACTATGGCTACACCTTC.